The clone carrying this T cell receptor (beta chain) turned up a few times. In the original workflow: Reference gene primer amplification in the assay estimated nucleated cell counts. Profiling relied on immunoSEQ multiplex PCR, and the TCRdb table lists in-frame clones only, not all of them. V and J calls and clone size come straight from that table; D and trimming were deduced from the DNA. The sample has over 60,000 clones, over 75% seen once. Between the trimmed V and J ends, which lost 0 bases and 2 bases, there was a span of 26 bases. This CDR3 contains 20 residues. CDR1 is WNHNN and CDR2 is SYGVQD in the germline V gene (reference sequence). The record originates from a study of blood T cell repertoires in COVID-19. The overall study: PBMCs, B-cell-depleted T cells, or T cells provided the cDNA or gDNA that made up the material.

Sequenced: peripheral blood. This sequence joins TRBV10-1 and TRBJ2-7, with D tentatively TRBD1 (6 bases). The sequence derives from a man at least 80 years old with active or convalescent COVID-19. The CDR3 DNA is TGCGCCAGCAGTGAGTCTCTGTCGGGACAAATCAATCGCGTACCCTACGAGCAGTACTTC. It codes for CASSESLSGQINRVPYEQYF.